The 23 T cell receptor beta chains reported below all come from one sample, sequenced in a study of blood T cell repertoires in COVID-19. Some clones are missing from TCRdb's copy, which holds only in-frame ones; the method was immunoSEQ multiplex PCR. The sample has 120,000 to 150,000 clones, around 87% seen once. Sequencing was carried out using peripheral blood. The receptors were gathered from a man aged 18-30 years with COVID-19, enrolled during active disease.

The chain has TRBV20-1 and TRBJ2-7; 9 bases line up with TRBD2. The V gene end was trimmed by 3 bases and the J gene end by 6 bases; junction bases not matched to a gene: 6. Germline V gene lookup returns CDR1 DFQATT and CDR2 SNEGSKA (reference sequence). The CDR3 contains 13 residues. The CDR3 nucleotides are TGCAGTGCTAGTATAGCGGGAGCAGCCGAGCAGTACTTC. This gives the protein CSASIAGAAEQYF.

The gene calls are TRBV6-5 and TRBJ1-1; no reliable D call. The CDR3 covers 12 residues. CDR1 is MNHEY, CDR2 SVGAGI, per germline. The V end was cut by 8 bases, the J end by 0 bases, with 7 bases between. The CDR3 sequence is CASGGVNTEAFF. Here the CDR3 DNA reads TGTGCCAGCGGCGGAGTGAACACTGAAGCTTTCTTT.

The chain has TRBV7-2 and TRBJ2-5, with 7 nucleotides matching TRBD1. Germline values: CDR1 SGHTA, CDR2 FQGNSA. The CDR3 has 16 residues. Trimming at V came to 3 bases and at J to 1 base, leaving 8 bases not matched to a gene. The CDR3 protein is CASSFFSTGRQETQYF. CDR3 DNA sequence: TGTGCCAGCAGCTTTTTCTCGACAGGGCGCCAAGAGACCCAGTACTTC.

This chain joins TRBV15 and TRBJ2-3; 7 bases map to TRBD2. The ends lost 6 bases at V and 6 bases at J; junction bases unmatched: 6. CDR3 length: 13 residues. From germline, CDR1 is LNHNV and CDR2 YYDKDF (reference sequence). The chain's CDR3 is CATSDGGWDTQYF. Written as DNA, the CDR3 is TGTGCCACCAGTGACGGGGGGTGGGATACGCAGTATTTT.

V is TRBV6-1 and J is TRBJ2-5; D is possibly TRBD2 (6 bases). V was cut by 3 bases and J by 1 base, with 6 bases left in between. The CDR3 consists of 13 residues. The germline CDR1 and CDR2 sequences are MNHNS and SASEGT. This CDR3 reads CASSEEGQETQYF. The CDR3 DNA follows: TGTGCCAGCAGTGAGGAGGGCCAAGAGACCCAGTACTTC.

The chain's CDR3 is CASSPNTGGMAETQYF. In DNA, the CDR3 is TGTGCCAGCAGCCCCAATACAGGGGGAATGGCAGAGACCCAGTACTTC. The rearrangement links TRBV7-3 to TRBJ2-5; 8 nucleotides match TRBD1. The germline CDR1 and CDR2 sequences are SGHTA and FQGTGA. Trimming cost V 5 bases and J 4 bases; bases outside gene matches: 12. CDR3 length equals 16 residues.

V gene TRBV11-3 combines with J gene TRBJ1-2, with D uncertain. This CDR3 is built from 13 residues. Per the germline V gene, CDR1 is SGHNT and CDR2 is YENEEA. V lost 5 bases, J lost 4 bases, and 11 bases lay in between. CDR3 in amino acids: CASSGTRSYGYTF. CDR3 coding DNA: TGTGCCAGCAGCGGAACACGGAGCTATGGCTACACCTTC.

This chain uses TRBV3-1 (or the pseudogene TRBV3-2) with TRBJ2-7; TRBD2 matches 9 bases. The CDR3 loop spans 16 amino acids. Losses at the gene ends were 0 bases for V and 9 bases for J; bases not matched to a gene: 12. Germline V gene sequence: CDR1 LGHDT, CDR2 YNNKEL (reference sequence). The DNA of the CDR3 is TGTGCCAGCAGCCAAGATGTGGGTAGCGGGAGATTGGTGCAGTACTTC. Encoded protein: CASSQDVGSGRLVQYF.

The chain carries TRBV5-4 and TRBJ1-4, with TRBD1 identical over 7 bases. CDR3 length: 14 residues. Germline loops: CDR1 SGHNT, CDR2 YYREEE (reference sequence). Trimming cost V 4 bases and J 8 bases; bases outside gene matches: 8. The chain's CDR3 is CASSVDRVGEKLFF. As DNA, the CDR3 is TGTGCCAGCAGCGTTGACAGGGTAGGGGAAAAACTGTTTTTT.

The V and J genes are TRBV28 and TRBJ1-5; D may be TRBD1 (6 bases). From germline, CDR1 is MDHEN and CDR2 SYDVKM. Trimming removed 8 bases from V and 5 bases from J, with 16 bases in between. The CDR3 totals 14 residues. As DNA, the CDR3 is TGTGCCAGCCGGGACACCAGAAGATATCAGCCCCAGCATTTT. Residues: CASRDTRRYQPQHF.

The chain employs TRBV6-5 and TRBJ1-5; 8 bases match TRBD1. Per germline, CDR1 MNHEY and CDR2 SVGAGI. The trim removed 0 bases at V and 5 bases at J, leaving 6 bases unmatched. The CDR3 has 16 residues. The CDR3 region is CASSYSIPTGDQPQHF. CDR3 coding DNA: TGTGCCAGCAGTTACTCGATTCCGACAGGGGATCAGCCCCAGCATTTT.

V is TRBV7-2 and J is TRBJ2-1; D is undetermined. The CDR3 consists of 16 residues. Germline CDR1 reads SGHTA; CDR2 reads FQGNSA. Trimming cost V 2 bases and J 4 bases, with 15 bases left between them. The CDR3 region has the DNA TGTGCCAGCAGCTTATTTGGGCCCTTTTCTTACAATGAGCAGTTCTTC. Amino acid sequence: CASSLFGPFSYNEQFF.

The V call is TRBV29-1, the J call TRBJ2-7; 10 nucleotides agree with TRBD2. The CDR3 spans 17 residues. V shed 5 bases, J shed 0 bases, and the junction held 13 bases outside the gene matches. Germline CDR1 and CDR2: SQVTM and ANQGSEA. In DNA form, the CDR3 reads TGCAGCGTTTTCGGTGCTAGCGGGAGATCTATCTCCTACGAGCAGTACTTC. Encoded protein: CSVFGASGRSISYEQYF.

CDR3 loop: CASSVGAGRGGPQHF. The CDR3 DNA reads TGTGCCAGCAGCGTAGGGGCAGGCCGGGGGGGACCCCAGCATTTT. This rearrangement joins TRBV9 to TRBJ1-5; a weak D match, TRBD1 (5 bases). Germline V lookup: CDR1 SGDLS, CDR2 YYNGEE. CDR3 length equals 15 residues. V was clipped by 0 bases and J by 10 bases, with 17 bases between them. Complete variable domain (other parts from reference TRBV9 and TRBJ1-5): DSGVTQTPKHLITATGQRVTLRCSPRSGDLSVYWYQQSLDQGLQFLIQYYNGEERAKGNILERFSAQQFPDLHSELNLSSLELGDSALYFCASSVGAGRGGPQHFGDGTRLSIL.

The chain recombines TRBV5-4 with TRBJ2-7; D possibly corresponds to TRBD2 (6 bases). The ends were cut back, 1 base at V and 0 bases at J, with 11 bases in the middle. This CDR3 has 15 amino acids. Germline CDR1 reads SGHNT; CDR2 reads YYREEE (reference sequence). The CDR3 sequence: CASSLRGGLSYEQYF. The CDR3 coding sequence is TGTGCCAGCAGCTTGAGGGGAGGCCTCTCCTACGAGCAGTACTTC.

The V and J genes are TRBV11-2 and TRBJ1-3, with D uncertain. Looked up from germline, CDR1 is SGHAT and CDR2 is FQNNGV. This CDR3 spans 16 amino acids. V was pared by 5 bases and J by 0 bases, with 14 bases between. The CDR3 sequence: CASSPLLSVSGNTIYF. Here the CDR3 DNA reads TGTGCCAGCAGCCCCCTCCTTAGTGTCTCTGGAAACACCATATATTTT. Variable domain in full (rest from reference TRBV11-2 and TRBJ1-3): EAGVAQSPRYKIIEKRQSVAFWCNPISGHATLYWYQQILGQGPKLLIQFQNNGVVDDSQLPKDRFSAERLKGVDSTLKIQPAKLEDSAVYLCASSPLLSVSGNTIYFGEGSWLTVV.

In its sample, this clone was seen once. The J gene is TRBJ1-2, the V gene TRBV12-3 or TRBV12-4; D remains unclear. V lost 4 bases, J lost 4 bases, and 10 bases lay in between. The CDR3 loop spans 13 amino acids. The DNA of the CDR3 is TGTGCCAGCAGTTCCCCGCCAGGCTATGGCTACACCTTC. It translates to CASSSPPGYGYTF.

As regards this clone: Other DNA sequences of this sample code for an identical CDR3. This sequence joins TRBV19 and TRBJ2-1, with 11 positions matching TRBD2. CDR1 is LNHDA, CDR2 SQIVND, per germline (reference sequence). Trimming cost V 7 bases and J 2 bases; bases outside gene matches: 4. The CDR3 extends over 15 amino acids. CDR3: CASTVSGRAYNEQFF. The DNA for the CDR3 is TGTGCCAGTACGGTTAGCGGGAGGGCCTACAATGAGCAGTTCTTC.

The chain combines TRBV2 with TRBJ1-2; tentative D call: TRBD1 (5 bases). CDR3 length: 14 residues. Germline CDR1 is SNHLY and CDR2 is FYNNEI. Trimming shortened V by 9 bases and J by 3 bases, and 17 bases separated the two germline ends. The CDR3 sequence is CASPTGGTDYGYTF. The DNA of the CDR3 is TGTGCCAGTCCCACGGGGGGGACGGACTATGGCTACACCTTC.

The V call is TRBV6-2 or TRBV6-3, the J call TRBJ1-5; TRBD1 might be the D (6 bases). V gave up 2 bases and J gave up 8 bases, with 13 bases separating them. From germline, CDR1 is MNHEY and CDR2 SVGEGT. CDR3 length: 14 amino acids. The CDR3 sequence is CASSYTRGTKPQHF. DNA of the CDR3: TGTGCCAGCAGTTACACAAGGGGGACGAAGCCCCAGCATTTT.

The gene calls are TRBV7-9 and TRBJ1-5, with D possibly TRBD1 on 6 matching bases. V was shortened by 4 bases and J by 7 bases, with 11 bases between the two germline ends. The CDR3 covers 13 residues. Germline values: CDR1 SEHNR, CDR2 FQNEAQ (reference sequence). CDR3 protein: CASSYSRGQPQHF. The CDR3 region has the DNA TGTGCCAGCAGCTACTCCAGGGGACAGCCCCAGCATTTT.

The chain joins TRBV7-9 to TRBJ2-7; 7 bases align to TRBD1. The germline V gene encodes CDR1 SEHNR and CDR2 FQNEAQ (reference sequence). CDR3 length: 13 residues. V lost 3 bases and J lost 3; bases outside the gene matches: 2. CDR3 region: CASSLGDSYEQYF. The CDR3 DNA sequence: TGTGCCAGCAGCTTGGGGGACAGCTACGAGCAGTACTTC. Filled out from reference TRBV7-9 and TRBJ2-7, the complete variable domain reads DTGVSQNPRHKITKRGQNVTFRCDPISEHNRLYWYRQTLGQGPEFLTYFQNEAQLEKSRLLSDRFSAERPKGSFSTLEIQRTEQGDSAMYLCASSLGDSYEQYFGPGTRLTVT.

The CDR3 DNA reads as TGTGCCAGTAGTGTCGCGGGACAGGGAACCTACGAGCAGTACTTC. It encodes CASSVAGQGTYEQYF. The rearrangement links TRBV19 to TRBJ2-7; 9 bases align to TRBD1. After removal of 5 bases from V and 2 bases from J, the junction contained 7 bases not matched to a gene. The germline V gene encodes CDR1 LNHDA and CDR2 SQIVND (reference sequence). This CDR3 has 15 residues.